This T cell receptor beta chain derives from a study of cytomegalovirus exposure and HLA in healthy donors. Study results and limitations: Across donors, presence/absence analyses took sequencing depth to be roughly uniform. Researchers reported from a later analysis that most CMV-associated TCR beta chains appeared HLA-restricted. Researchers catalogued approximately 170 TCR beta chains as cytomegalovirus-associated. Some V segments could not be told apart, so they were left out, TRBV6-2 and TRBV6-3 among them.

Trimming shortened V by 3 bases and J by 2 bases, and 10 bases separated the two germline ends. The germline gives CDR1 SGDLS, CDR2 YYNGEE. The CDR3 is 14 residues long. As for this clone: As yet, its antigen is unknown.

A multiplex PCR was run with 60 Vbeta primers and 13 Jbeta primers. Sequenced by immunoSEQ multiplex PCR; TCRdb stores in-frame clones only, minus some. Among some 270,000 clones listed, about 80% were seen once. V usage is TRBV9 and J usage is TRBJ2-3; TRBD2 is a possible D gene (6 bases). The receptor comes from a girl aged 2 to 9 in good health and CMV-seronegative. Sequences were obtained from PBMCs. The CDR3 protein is CASSEWGVTDTQYF. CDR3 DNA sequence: TGTGCCAGCAGCGAGTGGGGGGTCACAGATACGCAGTATTTT.